The clone carrying this T cell receptor (beta chain) was observed once. In the original processing: Scientists estimated how many nucleated cells there were by amplifying reference gene primers. The assay was immunoSEQ multiplex PCR, and TCRdb's table has in-frame clones only and misses some. V and J calls and clone size are those listed in that table; D and trimming were worked out from the DNA. The data show 43,000 or so clones, more than 80% seen once. Trimming cost V 5 bases and J 8 bases, with 18 bases left between them. The CDR3 totals 14 residues. Germline V gene data show CDR1 as KGHSH and CDR2 as LQKENI. This sample is drawn from a study of blood T cell repertoires in COVID-19. Study details: COVID-19 samples from acute and convalescent phases originated in the United States, Italy and Spain. PBMCs, B-cell-depleted T cells, or T cells provided the cDNA or gDNA that made up the material.

Input material: peripheral blood. The sequence was collected from a man aged 55 to 70 with active COVID-19. The rearrangement links TRBV18 to TRBJ1-2, with D possibly matching TRBD1 (5 bases). CDR3 region: CASSAFEQGEGYTF. CDR3 bases: TGTGCCAGCTCAGCGTTTGAGCAGGGTGAAGGCTACACCTTC.